The 14 T cell receptor beta chains below all came from one sample that was sequenced in a study of T-cell reconstitution after alpha-beta-depleted transplantation in children. Unique molecular identifiers tagged the TCRbeta library. One entry per CDR3 protein, called by TCRdb with MiXCR from the PCR reads. Seen here are 250,000 to 350,000 distinct CDR3 sequences, roughly 9.5% observed once, and the top ten hold about 9.4%. Sequences were derived from PBMCs from the stem cell graft donor, sampled from the stem cell graft. All receptors come from a human donor who donated a stem cell graft to a child with SCID.

This clonotype was observed a handful of times. This chain uses TRBV29-1 with TRBJ2-1; D unclear. The CDR3 sequence is 14 residues long. The germline CDR1 and CDR2 sequences are SQVTM and ANQGSEA. Trimming left V 7 bases short and J 5 bases short, with 18 bases between. This chain's CDR3 is CSAPFPGVDNEQFF. The CDR3 bases are TGCAGCGCCCCCTTTCCAGGTGTGGACAATGAGCAGTTCTTC.

This clonotype was observed a few times. This chain joins TRBV20-1 and TRBJ2-5; D remains unclear. The CDR3 has 11 residues. CDR1 is DFQATT, CDR2 SNEGSKA, per germline (reference sequence). The ends were cut back, 4 bases at V and 4 bases at J, with 7 bases in the middle. The CDR3, as DNA: TGCAGTGCTATGGCTTCAGAGACCCAGTACTTC. This codes for CSAMASETQYF.

This clonotype was seen many times. V and J are TRBV20-1 and TRBJ1-1; no definite D call. Germline loops: CDR1 DFQATT, CDR2 SNEGSKA (reference sequence). This CDR3 has 11 amino acids. V was shortened by 6 bases and J by 2 bases, with 7 bases between the two germline ends. The CDR3 DNA reads as TGCAGTGCAATCCTAAACACTGAAGCTTTCTTT. The encoded protein is CSAILNTEAFF.

This clonotype was picked up many times. The chain joins TRBV25-1 to TRBJ2-5; 7 positions agree with TRBD1. The J segment lost 2 bases and the V segment lost 7 bases, leaving 10 bases of the junction unmatched. This CDR3 has 15 amino acids. Germline V gives CDR1 MGHDK, CDR2 SYGVNS. The CDR3 spells CASNPQGDSQETQYF. The CDR3 DNA reads as TGTGCCAGCAACCCGCAGGGGGACAGTCAAGAGACCCAGTACTTC.

This clonotype showed up just a few times. The chain recombines TRBV7-8 with TRBJ2-1; 7 bases line up with TRBD2. The length of the CDR3 is 16 residues. CDR1 SGHVS and CDR2 FQNEAQ come from the germline V gene. After removal of 1 base from V and 4 bases from J, the junction contained 7 bases not matched to a gene. The CDR3 spells CASSLDQTSPYNEQFF. CDR3 sequence (DNA): TGTGCCAGCAGCTTAGATCAGACTAGCCCGTACAATGAGCAGTTCTTC.

This clonotype turned up a few times. This CDR3 reads CASSLSQGRDTQYF. The CDR3 DNA reads TGTGCCAGCAGCTTATCACAGGGGAGGGATACGCAGTATTTT. V gene TRBV7-9 combines with J gene TRBJ2-3, with D tentatively TRBD1 (7 bases). V lost 2 bases to trimming and J lost 6 bases, with 12 bases between them. The CDR3 extends over 14 amino acids. The V gene's germline CDR1 is SEHNR and CDR2 FQNEAQ (reference sequence).

This clonotype was counted at least ten times. V usage is TRBV3-1 and J usage is TRBJ1-4; 7 positions match TRBD1. Trimming cost V 4 bases and J 3 bases; bases outside gene matches: 5. The CDR3 length is 15 residues. Germline assignment: CDR1 LGHDT and CDR2 YNNKEL (reference sequence). This chain's CDR3 is CASSLWTGPNEKLFF. CDR3 nucleotides: TGTGCCAGCAGCCTGTGGACAGGACCTAATGAAAAACTGTTTTTT.

V is TRBV10-3 and J is TRBJ1-2, with D hard to call. V was trimmed by 5 bases and J by 0 bases, leaving 13 bases between them. CDR3 size: 15 residues. Germline CDR1 and CDR2: ENHRY and SYGVKD. CDR3 residues: CAISKPLGANYGYTF. CDR3 bases: TGTGCCATCAGTAAACCCCTGGGAGCTAACTATGGCTACACCTTC.

This clonotype was counted only a few times. J is TRBJ2-7 and V is TRBV9; 9 nucleotides match TRBD1. The CDR3 sequence is 15 residues long. CDR1 is SGDLS, CDR2 YYNGEE, per germline. V shed 4 bases and J 3 bases; nucleotides not matched to a gene: 8. The CDR3 DNA follows: TGTGCCAGCAGCCTGACAGGGGGATCCCTCTACGAGCAGTACTTC. Its protein is CASSLTGGSLYEQYF. Based on the CDR3 plus reference TRBV9 and TRBJ2-7, the full variable domain is DSGVTQTPKHLITATGQRVTLRCSPRSGDLSVYWYQQSLDQGLQFLIQYYNGEERAKGNILERFSAQQFPDLHSELNLSSLELGDSALYFCASSLTGGSLYEQYFGPGTRLTVT.

This clonotype came up a few times. The gene calls are TRBV19 and TRBJ2-2, with D unclear. The germline V and J ends were trimmed by 3 bases and 4 bases, with 6 bases remaining between them. Germline V gives CDR1 LNHDA, CDR2 SQIVND (reference sequence). CDR3 length: 13 residues. CDR3 residues: CASSMSATGELFF. The DNA of the CDR3 is TGTGCCAGTAGTATGAGCGCCACCGGGGAGCTGTTTTTT.

This clonotype was observed a few times. The rearrangement joins TRBV3-1 to TRBJ2-7, with 12 bases lining up with TRBD2. The V gene end was trimmed by 2 bases and the J gene end by 6 bases; junction bases not matched to a gene: 11. This CDR3 is 17 amino acids long. The germline V gene has CDR1 LGHDT and CDR2 YNNKEL (reference sequence). In DNA form, the CDR3 reads TGTGCCAGCAGCCAACCCACCCGCGGACTAGCGGGGCCCGAGCAGTACTTC. Translated, it gives CASSQPTRGLAGPEQYF.

This clonotype appeared a few times. The chain uses TRBV12-3 or TRBV12-4 and TRBJ2-3; possible D gene TRBD2, 5 bases. V lost 8 bases and J lost 5, with 14 bases in between. The length of the CDR3 is 13 residues. The CDR3 coding sequence is TGTGCCAGCCTCGTGTTCGAGGGAGATACGCAGTATTTT. It codes for CASLVFEGDTQYF.

The chain employs TRBV27 and TRBJ2-7; tentative D call: TRBD1 (6 bases). CDR3 length: 13 amino acids. Per the germline V gene, CDR1 is MNHEY and CDR2 is SMNVEV (reference sequence). The V end was cut by 2 bases, the J end by 4 bases, with 9 bases between. The CDR3 loop reads CASSLSRGYEQYF. For the CDR3, the DNA is TGTGCCAGCAGTTTAAGTAGGGGGTACGAGCAGTACTTC.

V gene TRBV2 combines with J gene TRBJ2-5; TRBD1 agrees at 10 bases. CDR3 length: 15 amino acids. Germline-derived CDR1 and CDR2 are SNHLY and FYNNEI. V was pared by 5 bases and J by 5 bases, with 8 bases of the junction left unmatched. In DNA, the CDR3 is TGTGCCAGCAGTTGGGACAGGGGAAAGGGGGAGACCCAGTACTTC. It is translated as CASSWDRGKGETQYF. The full variable domain, with the rest looked up from reference TRBV2 and TRBJ2-5, is EPEVTQTPSHQVTQMGQEVILRCVPISNHLYFYWYRQILGQKVEFLVSFYNNEISEKSEIFDDQFSVERPDGSNFTLKIRSTKLEDSAMYFCASSWDRGKGETQYFGPGTRLLVL.